The 2 T cell receptor beta chains below were found in one sample sequenced in a study of cytomegalovirus exposure and HLA in healthy donors. Primers included in the PCR were 60 Vbeta and 13 Jbeta primers. The data were produced by immunoSEQ multiplex PCR, yet TCRdb's version contains in-frame clones alone and is incomplete. The data show around 94,000 clones, about 69% seen once. Sequenced: PBMCs. Source of these receptors: a human donor in good health.

The rearrangement uses TRBV12-5 and TRBJ2-2; 9 bases match TRBD2. CDR3 length equals 16 residues. The germline CDR1 and CDR2 sequences are LGHNT and FRNRAP. The ends lost 2 bases at V and 5 bases at J; junction bases unmatched: 6. The DNA for the CDR3 is TGTGCTAGTGGTTTGTGGTTAGCGGGAGTGACCGGGGAGCTGTTTTTT. It codes for CASGLWLAGVTGELFF.

V is TRBV6-1 and J is TRBJ2-5, with 10 bases lining up with TRBD2. The DNA end is a closer match to TRBJ2-7, so the J assignment may be wrong. Germline CDR1 is MNHNS and CDR2 is SASEGT. The CDR3 loop spans 15 amino acids. CDR3 region: CASSELAGVNYEQYF. The CDR3 DNA sequence: TGTGCCAGCAGTGAACTAGCGGGAGTGAACTACGAGCAGTACTTC.